This entry concerns a single T cell receptor beta chain. Its antigen is unidentified. Indicated treatment: roughly 11-day PBMC culture with coronavirus spike peptide pools or control peptides (ViraFEST assay). The study sequenced cultured CD4+ T cell DNA using the Oncomine TCR Beta short-read assay. Genomic DNA was isolated from cultured CD4+ T cells. TCRdb used MiXCR to reprocess the PCR reads, holding one entry per CDR3 protein. The data contain 14,000 to 15,000 distinct CDR3 sequences, 40% to 60% of them seen just once; the ten biggest clones take up 25% to 30%. These data belong to a study of vaccination and CD4 T cells after COVID-19. Study background: The post-vaccine samples came a median approximately 73 days after dose two (range 14 to 241).

The CDR3 has 15 amino acids. Trimming left V 3 bases short and J 2 bases short, with 11 bases between. Study observations and caveats: Researchers report that a median 86.3% of reactive clones in convalescent patients surfaced only post-vaccination. Spike mono-reactive clones accounted for 304 of the 307 vaccine-specific clones found in convalescent patients.

Source: cultured CD4+ T cells from blood, taken after SARS-CoV-2 vaccination. This sequence originates from a human donor with COVID-19. The rearrangement links TRBV12-3 or TRBV12-4 to TRBJ1-3; no firm D call. The CDR3 loop reads CASSFGRRTGNTIYF. In DNA form, the CDR3 reads TGTGCCAGCAGTTTCGGGCGTAGAACTGGAAACACCATATATTTT.